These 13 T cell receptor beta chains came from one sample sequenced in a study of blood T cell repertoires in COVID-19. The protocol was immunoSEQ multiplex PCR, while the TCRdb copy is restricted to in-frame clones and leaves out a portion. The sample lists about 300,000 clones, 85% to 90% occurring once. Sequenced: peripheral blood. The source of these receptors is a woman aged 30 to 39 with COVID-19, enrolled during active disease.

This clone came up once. DNA of the CDR3: TGCGCCAGCAGCCAAGATGGGGGCCCGAACACTGAAGCTTTCTTT. It codes for CASSQDGGPNTEAFF. The rearrangement uses TRBV4-3 and TRBJ1-1, with D possibly being TRBD1 (6 bases). The CDR3 covers 15 residues. V was cut by 0 bases and J by 1 base, with 9 bases left in between. Per the germline V gene, CDR1 is LGHNA and CDR2 is YSLEER.

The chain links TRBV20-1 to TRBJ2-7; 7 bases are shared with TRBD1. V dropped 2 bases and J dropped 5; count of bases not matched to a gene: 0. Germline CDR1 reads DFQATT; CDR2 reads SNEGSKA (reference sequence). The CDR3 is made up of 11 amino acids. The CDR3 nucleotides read TGCAGTGCTAGAACAGGGGACGAGCAGTACTTC. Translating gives CSARTGDEQYF.

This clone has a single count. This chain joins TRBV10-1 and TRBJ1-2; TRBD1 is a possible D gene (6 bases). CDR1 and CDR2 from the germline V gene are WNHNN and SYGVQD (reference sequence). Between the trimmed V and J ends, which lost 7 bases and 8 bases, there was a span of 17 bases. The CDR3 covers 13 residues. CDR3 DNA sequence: TGCGCCAGCACCCGAGTGGGGGCTAAAGGCTACACCTTC. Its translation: CASTRVGAKGYTF.

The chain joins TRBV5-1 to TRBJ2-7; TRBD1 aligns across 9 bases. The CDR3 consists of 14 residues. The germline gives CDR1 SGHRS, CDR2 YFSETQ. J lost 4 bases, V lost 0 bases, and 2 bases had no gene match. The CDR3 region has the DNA TGCGCCAGCAGCTTGGACAGGGGGCATTACGAGCAGTACTTC. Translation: CASSLDRGHYEQYF.

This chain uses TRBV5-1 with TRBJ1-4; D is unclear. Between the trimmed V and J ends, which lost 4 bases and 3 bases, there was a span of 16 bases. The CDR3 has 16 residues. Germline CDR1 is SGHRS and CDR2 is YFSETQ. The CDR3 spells CASSPSEMNPNEKLFF. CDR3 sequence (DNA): TGCGCCAGCAGCCCCTCGGAGATGAATCCTAATGAAAAACTGTTTTTT.

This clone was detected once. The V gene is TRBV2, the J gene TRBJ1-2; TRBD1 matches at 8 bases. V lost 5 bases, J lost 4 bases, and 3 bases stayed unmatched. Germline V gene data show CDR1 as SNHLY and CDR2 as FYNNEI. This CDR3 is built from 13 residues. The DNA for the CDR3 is TGTGCCAGCAGTTTGGACAGGGTCTATGGCTACACCTTC. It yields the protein CASSLDRVYGYTF.

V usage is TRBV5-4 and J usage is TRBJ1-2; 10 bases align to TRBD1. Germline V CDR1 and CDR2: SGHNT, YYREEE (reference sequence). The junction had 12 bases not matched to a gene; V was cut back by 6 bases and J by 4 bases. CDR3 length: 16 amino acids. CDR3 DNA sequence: TGTGCCAGCACCTTCGACGGGACAGGGGTAGGCTATGGCTACACCTTC. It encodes CASTFDGTGVGYGYTF.

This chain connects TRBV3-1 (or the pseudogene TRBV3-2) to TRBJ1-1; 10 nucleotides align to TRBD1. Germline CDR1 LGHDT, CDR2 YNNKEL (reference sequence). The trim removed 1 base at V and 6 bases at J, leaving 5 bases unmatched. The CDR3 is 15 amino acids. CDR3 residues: CASSQADRGRPEAFF. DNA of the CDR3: TGTGCCAGCAGCCAAGCCGACAGGGGGCGACCTGAAGCTTTCTTT.

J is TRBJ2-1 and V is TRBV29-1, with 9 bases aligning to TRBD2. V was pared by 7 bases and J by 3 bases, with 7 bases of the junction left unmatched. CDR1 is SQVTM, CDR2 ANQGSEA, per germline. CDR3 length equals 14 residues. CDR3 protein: CSGKAGGLYNEQFF. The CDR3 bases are TGCAGCGGGAAGGCGGGGGGGCTCTACAATGAGCAGTTCTTC.

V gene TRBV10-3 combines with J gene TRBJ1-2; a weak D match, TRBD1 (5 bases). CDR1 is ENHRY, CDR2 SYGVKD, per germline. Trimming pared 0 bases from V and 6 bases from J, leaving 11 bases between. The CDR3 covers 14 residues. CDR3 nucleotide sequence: TGTGCCATCAGTGAGTCGCCGTGGGGGGATGGCTACACCTTC. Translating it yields CAISESPWGDGYTF.

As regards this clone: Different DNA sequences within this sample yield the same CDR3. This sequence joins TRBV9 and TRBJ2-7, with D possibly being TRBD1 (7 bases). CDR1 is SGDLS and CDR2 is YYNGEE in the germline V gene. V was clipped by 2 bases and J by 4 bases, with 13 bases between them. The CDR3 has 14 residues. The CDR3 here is CASSVGGGAYEQYF. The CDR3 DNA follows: TGTGCCAGCAGCGTTGGAGGGGGCGCGTACGAGCAGTACTTC.

The CDR3 region has the DNA TGCGCCAGCAGCTTGGCGGCGAACACCGGGGAGCTGTTTTTT. This gives the protein CASSLAANTGELFF. This chain uses TRBV5-1 with TRBJ2-2, with D unclear. The CDR3 has 14 amino acids. Trimming pared 0 bases from V and 0 bases from J, leaving 3 bases between. Germline CDR1 and CDR2: SGHRS and YFSETQ.

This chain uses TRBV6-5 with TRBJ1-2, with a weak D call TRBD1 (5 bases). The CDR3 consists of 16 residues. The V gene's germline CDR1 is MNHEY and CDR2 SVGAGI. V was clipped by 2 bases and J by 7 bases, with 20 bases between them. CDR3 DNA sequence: TGTGCCAGCAGTTACCGGGCAGGGTTTAAGGTCGGTGGCTACACCTTC. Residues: CASSYRAGFKVGGYTF.